These 12 T cell receptor beta chains were sequenced from one sample in a study of human T cells and chemical hapten exposure. TCRdb recomputed calls from the RACE reads with MiXCR, one row per CDR3 protein. The sample has 90,000 to 110,000 distinct CDR3 sequences; roughly a tenth are singletons. Time point: patch test 2, 6 weeks after DPC sensitization. Described treatment: therapeutic diphenylcyclopropenone sensitization with weekly scalp DPC. Sequencing was performed on whole blood, taken in connection with sensitization to the hapten diphenylcyclopropenone (DPC). These receptors all come from a woman aged 40 to 50 with alopecia areata. Some clones in this sample may be carry-over from other donors' samples.

A few counts support this clonotype. The V gene is TRBV7-2, the J gene TRBJ2-5, with D uncertain. Germline-derived CDR1 and CDR2 are SGHTA and FQGNSA. V gave up 4 bases and J gave up 5 bases, with 8 bases separating them. The CDR3 contains 12 residues. CDR3 in DNA: TGTGCCAGCAGCTCCGCTGGGGAGACCCAGTACTTC. This codes for CASSSAGETQYF.

The chain is built from TRBV19 and TRBJ2-6; D may correspond to TRBD1 or TRBD2 (5 bases each). Trimming cost V 5 bases and J 4 bases, with 15 bases left between them. CDR3 length: 16 amino acids. Germline V CDR1 and CDR2: LNHDA, SQIVND (reference sequence). The CDR3 loop reads CASSVGTLTGANVLTF. The CDR3 coding sequence is TGTGCCAGTAGTGTCGGGACCTTGACAGGGGCCAACGTCCTGACTTTC. Using reference TRBV19 and TRBJ2-6 for the parts outside the CDR3, the full variable domain is DGGITQSPKYLFRKEGQNVTLSCEQNLNHDAMYWYRQDPGQGLRLIYYSQIVNDFQKGDIAEGYSVSREKKESFPLTVTSAQKNPTAFYLCASSVGTLTGANVLTFGAGSRLTVL.

This clonotype appeared a few times. The rearrangement uses TRBV5-1 and TRBJ2-2, with 11 nucleotides matching TRBD2. Germline lookup yields CDR1 SGHRS and CDR2 YFSETQ. There are 17 residues in the CDR3. The V gene end was trimmed by 1 base and the J gene end by 3 bases; junction bases not matched to a gene: 5. Here the CDR3 DNA reads TGCGCCAGCAGCTTGACTACTAGCGGGGGTTACACCGGGGAGCTGTTTTTT. This encodes CASSLTTSGGYTGELFF. The full variable domain, its missing parts supplied by reference TRBV5-1 and TRBJ2-2, is KAGVTQTPRYLIKTRGQQVTLSCSPISGHRSVSWYQQTPGQGLQFLFEYFSETQRNKGNFPGRFSGRQFSNSRSEMNVSTLELGDSALYLCASSLTTSGGYTGELFFGEGSRLTVL.

This clonotype was recorded many times. CDR3 protein: CASSSSSYTDTQYF. In DNA, the CDR3 is TGTGCCAGCAGCTCGTCCTCTTATACAGATACGCAGTATTTT. The chain couples TRBV7-2 to TRBJ2-3; D is uncertain. The CDR3 has 14 amino acids. The germline V and J ends were trimmed by 4 bases and 3 bases, with 11 bases remaining between them. The germline gives CDR1 SGHTA, CDR2 FQGNSA.

The DNA for the CDR3 is TGCGCCAGCAGTGAGTATTTGGGCCTTACCTACAATGAGCAGTTCTTC. Translation: CASSEYLGLTYNEQFF. The J gene is TRBJ2-1, the V gene TRBV10-2; no clear D gene. Looked up from germline, CDR1 is WSHSY and CDR2 is SAAADI. V was clipped by 1 base and J by 2 bases, with 12 bases between them. CDR3 size: 16 residues.

There are many counts of this clonotype. The CDR3 loop is CASSYAPGPYEQYF. CDR3 coding DNA: TGTGCCAGCAGTTACGCCCCCGGGCCCTACGAGCAGTACTTC. The chain couples TRBV6-5 to TRBJ2-7; D unclear. V lost 2 bases, J lost 2 bases, and 10 bases lay in between. Germline V CDR1 and CDR2: MNHEY, SVGAGI. This CDR3 contains 14 residues.

The rearrangement uses TRBV4-2 and TRBJ2-2, with a possible D match to TRBD2 (5 bases). Trimming cost V 0 bases and J 5 bases, with 10 bases left between them. This CDR3 comprises 15 residues. The germline V gene has CDR1 LGHNA and CDR2 YNFKEQ. The CDR3 reads CASSQDVRGTGELFF. The DNA of the CDR3 is TGTGCCAGCAGCCAAGACGTCCGGGGTACCGGGGAGCTGTTTTTT.

This clonotype has at least ten counts. J is TRBJ2-1 and V is TRBV20-1; the match to TRBD2 covers 8 bases. There are 16 residues in the CDR3. The junction had 4 bases not matched to a gene; V was cut back by 0 bases and J by 0 bases. Germline CDR1 is DFQATT and CDR2 is SNEGSKA (reference sequence). For the CDR3, the DNA is TGCAGTGCTAGAGATCGGGGGGGGTCCTCCTACAATGAGCAGTTCTTC. This sequence encodes CSARDRGGSSYNEQFF.

This clonotype was seen many times. The chain carries TRBV7-8 and TRBJ2-7, with D perhaps TRBD1 or TRBD2 (5 bases each). The CDR3 length is 14 residues. V lost 4 bases to trimming and J lost 0 bases, with 10 bases between them. Per the germline V gene, CDR1 is SGHVS and CDR2 is FQNEAQ. The CDR3 reads CASSYRDGSYEQYF. CDR3 nucleotides: TGTGCCAGCAGCTACCGGGACGGCTCCTACGAGCAGTACTTC.

The table lists this clonotype with many counts. V and J are TRBV20-1 and TRBJ2-5, with 11 bases lining up with TRBD2. With 5 bases clipped from V and 4 bases from J, the junction kept 12 bases outside the gene matches. CDR1 DFQATT and CDR2 SNEGSKA come from the germline V gene (reference sequence). CDR3 length: 16 residues. In DNA form, the CDR3 reads TGCAGTGCTTTTAGCGGGGGGGCCGTTAATCGAGAGACCCAGTACTTC. The encoded protein is CSAFSGGAVNRETQYF.

This clonotype showed up many times. The chain is built from TRBV29-1 and TRBJ1-1; D is perhaps TRBD1 (5 bases). CDR3 length: 15 amino acids. V lost 3 bases to trimming and J lost 0 bases, with 14 bases between them. The V gene's germline CDR1 is SQVTM and CDR2 ANQGSEA. CDR3 nucleotide sequence: TGCAGCGTTGAGGCACGGGGCCCCGTGAACACTGAAGCTTTCTTT. Its protein is CSVEARGPVNTEAFF.

The V gene is TRBV29-1, the J gene TRBJ2-7, with D unclear. CDR3 length: 13 amino acids. CDR1 SQVTM and CDR2 ANQGSEA come from the germline V gene. The ends were cut back, 6 bases at V and 2 bases at J, with 14 bases in the middle. The DNA for the CDR3 is TGCAGCGTGAAAGGGATAGGGACCTACGAGCAGTACTTC. Protein product: CSVKGIGTYEQYF.